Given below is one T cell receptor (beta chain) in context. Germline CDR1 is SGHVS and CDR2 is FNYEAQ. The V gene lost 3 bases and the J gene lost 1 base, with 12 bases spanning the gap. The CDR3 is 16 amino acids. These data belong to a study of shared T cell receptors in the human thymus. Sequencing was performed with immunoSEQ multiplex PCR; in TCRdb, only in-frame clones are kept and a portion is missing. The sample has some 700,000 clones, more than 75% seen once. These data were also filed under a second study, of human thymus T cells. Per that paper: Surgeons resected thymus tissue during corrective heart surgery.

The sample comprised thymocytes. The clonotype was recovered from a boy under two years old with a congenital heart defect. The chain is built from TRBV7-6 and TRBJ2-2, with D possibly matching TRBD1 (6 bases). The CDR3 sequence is CASSFQPGQNTGELFF. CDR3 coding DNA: TGTGCCAGCAGCTTCCAACCGGGACAGAACACCGGGGAGCTGTTTTTT.